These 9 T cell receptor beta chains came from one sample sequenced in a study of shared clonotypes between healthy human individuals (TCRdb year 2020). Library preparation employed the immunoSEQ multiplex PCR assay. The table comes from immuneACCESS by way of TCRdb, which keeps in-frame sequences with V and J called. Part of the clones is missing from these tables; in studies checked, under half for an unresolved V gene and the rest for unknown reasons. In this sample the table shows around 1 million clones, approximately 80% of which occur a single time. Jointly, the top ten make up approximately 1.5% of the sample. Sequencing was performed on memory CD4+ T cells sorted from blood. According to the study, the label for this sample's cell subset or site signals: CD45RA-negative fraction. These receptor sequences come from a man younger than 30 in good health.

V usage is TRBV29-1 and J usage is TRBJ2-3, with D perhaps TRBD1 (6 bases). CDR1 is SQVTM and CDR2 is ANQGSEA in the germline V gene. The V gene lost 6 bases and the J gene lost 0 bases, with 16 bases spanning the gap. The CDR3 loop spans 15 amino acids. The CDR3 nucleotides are TGCAGCGTGAGACTGTGGACAGACAGCACAGATACGCAGTATTTT. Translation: CSVRLWTDSTDTQYF.

Here the CDR3 DNA reads TGTGCCAGCAGCGGAGGGGGCCGGCTTACTGAAGCTTTCTTT. Translation gives CASSGGGRLTEAFF. The genes are TRBV2 and TRBJ1-1; 7 bases align to TRBD1. The CDR3 contains 14 residues. Germline assignment: CDR1 SNHLY and CDR2 FYNNEI. V was clipped by 6 bases and J by 5 bases; unmatched bases: 9. Combining the CDR3 with reference TRBV2 and TRBJ1-1 gives the whole variable domain EPEVTQTPSHQVTQMGQEVILRCVPISNHLYFYWYRQILGQKVEFLVSFYNNEISEKSEIFDDQFSVERPDGSNFTLKIRSTKLEDSAMYFCASSGGGRLTEAFFGQGTRLTVV.

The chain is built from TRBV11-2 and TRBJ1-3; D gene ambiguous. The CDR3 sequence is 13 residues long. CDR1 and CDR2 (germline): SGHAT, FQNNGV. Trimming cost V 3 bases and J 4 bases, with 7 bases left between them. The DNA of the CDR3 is TGTGCCAGCAGCTTGGAACGGGGAAACACCATATATTTT. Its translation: CASSLERGNTIYF.

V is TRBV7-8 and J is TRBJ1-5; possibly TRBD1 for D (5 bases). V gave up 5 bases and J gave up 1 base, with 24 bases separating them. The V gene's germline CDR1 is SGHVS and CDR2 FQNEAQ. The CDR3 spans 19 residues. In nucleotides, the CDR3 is TGTGCCAGCAGCCCACAGAGTTGGCTCAGGGAGAAAAGCAATCAGCCCCAGCATTTT. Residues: CASSPQSWLREKSNQPQHF. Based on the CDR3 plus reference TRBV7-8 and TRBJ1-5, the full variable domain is GAGVSQSPRYKVAKRGQDVALRCDPISGHVSLFWYQQALGQGPEFLTYFQNEAQLDKSGLPSDRFFAERPEGSVSTLKIQRTQQEDSAVYLCASSPQSWLREKSNQPQHFGDGTRLSIL.

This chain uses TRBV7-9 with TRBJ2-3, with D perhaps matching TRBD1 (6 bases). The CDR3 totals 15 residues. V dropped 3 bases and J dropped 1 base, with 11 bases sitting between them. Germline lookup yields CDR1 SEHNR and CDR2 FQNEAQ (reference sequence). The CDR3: CASSFGQPRTDTQYF. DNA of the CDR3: TGTGCCAGCAGCTTCGGACAGCCCCGCACAGATACGCAGTATTTT.

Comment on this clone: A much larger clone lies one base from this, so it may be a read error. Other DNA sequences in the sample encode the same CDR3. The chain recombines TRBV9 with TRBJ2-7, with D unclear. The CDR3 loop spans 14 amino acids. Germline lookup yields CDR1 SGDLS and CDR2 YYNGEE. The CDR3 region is CASSVGQPTYEQYF. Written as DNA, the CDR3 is TGTGCCAGCAGCGTAGGCCAGCCGACCTACGAGCAATACTTC.

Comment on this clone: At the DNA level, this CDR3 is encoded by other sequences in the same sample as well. The CDR3 nucleotides are TGTGCCAGCAGCTTGGTGGGCGGCTCCTACGAGCAGTACTTC. Translated: CASSLVGGSYEQYF. J is TRBJ2-7 and V is TRBV5-6; D not certain. Trimming removed 0 bases at V and 0 bases at J, with 7 bases between. Germline lookup yields CDR1 SGHDT and CDR2 YYEEEE. CDR3 length: 14 amino acids. Full variable domain (remainder filled in from reference TRBV5-6 and TRBJ2-7): DAGVTQSPTHLIKTRGQQVTLRCSPKSGHDTVSWYQQALGQGPQFIFQYYEEEERQRGNFPDRFSGHQFPNYSSELNVNALLLGDSALYLCASSLVGGSYEQYFGPGTRLTVT.

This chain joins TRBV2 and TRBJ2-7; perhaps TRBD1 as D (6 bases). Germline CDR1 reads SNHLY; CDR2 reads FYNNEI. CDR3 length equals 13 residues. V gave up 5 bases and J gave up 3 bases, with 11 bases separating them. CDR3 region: CASSTIQGYEQYF. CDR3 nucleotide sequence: TGTGCCAGCAGTACAATACAGGGCTACGAGCAGTACTTC.

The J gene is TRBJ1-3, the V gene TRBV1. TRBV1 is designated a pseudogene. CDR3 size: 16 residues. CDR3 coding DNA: TGCACCAGCAGCCAAGAACGGGGGAACTCTGGAAACACCATATATTTT. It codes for CTSSQERGNSGNTIYF.